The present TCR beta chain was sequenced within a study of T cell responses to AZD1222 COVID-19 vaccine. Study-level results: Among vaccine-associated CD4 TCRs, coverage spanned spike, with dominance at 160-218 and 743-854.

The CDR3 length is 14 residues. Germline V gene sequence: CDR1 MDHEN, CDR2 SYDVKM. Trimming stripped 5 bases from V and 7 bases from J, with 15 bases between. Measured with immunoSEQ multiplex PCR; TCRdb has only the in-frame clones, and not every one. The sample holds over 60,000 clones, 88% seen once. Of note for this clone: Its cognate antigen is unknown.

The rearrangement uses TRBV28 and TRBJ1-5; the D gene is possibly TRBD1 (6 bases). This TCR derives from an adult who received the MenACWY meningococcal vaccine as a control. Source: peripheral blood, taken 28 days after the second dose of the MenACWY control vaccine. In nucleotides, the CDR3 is TGTGCCAGCAGTCTACGACAGGCTTCCCAGCCCCAGCATTTT. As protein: CASSLRQASQPQHF.